This is a list of T cell receptor beta chains from one sample in a study of blood T cell repertoires in COVID-19. Produced via immunoSEQ multiplex PCR; TCRdb's table is partial and in-frame only. The sample holds some 220,000 clones, 80% to 85% seen once. The specimen sequenced was peripheral blood. These receptors all come from a woman aged 70 to 79 with COVID-19, enrolled during active disease. The CDR3 runs from the conserved cysteine through the conserved F or W. The D gene is left open where the match is weak. Expanded clones get a size class; other rows say once, few or many, or leave the size out.

CASSGSGTGQETQYF | TGTGCCAGCAGCGGCAGCGGGACAGGGCAAGAGACCCAGTACTTC | TRBD1 | TRBV2 | NA | TRBJ2-5
CASSFGQTSYNEQFF | TGCGCCAGCAGCTTTGGACAGACCTCCTACAATGAGCAGTTCTTC | NA | TRBV5-1 | NA | TRBJ2-1
CASSQTFYEQYF | TGTGCCAGCAGCCAAACATTCTACGAGCAGTACTTC | NA | TRBV3-1/TRBV3-2 | NA | TRBJ2-7
CASDTGGNEKLFF | TGTGCCAGCGATACAGGGGGTAATGAAAAACTGTTTTTT | TRBD1 | TRBV28 | NA | TRBJ1-4
CASRETATNEKLFF | TGTGCCAGCCGAGAGACAGCAACTAATGAAAAACTGTTTTTT | NA | TRBV27 | NA | TRBJ1-4
CASRAGWQTEAFF | TGTGCCAGCAGGGCAGGATGGCAAACTGAAGCTTTCTTT | NA | TRBV28 | NA | TRBJ1-1
CASSLASGPSTDTQYF | TGTGCCAGCAGTTTAGCTAGCGGGCCTAGCACAGATACGCAGTATTTT | TRBD2 | TRBV4-2 | NA | TRBJ2-3
CASSIIRGANVLTF | TGTGCCAGCAGCATTATACGGGGGGCCAACGTCCTGACTTTC | NA | TRBV7-9 | NA | TRBJ2-6
CASSQSGQGQETQYF | TGTGCCAGCAGCCAATCGGGACAGGGGCAAGAGACCCAGTACTTC | TRBD1 | TRBV14 | NA | TRBJ2-5
CASMGGGLGNTIYF | TGTGCCAGCATGGGGGGAGGGCTAGGAAACACCATATATTTT | NA | TRBV7-2 | NA | TRBJ1-3
CASSQRGLAGVLVYF | TGTGCCAGCAGCCAGAGGGGACTAGCGGGGGTTTTAGTATATTTT | TRBD2 | TRBV3-1/TRBV3-2 | once | TRBJ2-3
CATSLAPTNEKLFF | TGTGCCACCAGCCTGGCCCCAACTAATGAAAAACTGTTTTTT | NA | TRBV15 | NA | TRBJ1-4
CASRGQGLPPLHF | TGTGCCAGCAGGGGGCAGGGGCTACCACCCCTCCACTTT | NA | TRBV28 | NA | TRBJ1-6
CASSPRGGTAANTEAFF | TGTGCCAGTAGCCCACGTGGGGGGACAGCGGCGAACACTGAAGCTTTCTTT | TRBD1 | TRBV19 | once | TRBJ1-1
CASSYEGRGQGISF | TGTGCCAGCAGTTACGAGGGAAGAGGTCAGGGGATCTCTTTT | NA | TRBV6-2/TRBV6-3 | NA | TRBJ1-5
CASTRTGRDEQYF | TGTGCCAGCACTAGGACAGGTCGCGACGAGCAGTACTTC | TRBD1 | TRBV28 | NA | TRBJ2-7
CASSLEGTGELFF | TGTGCCAGCAGCTTAGAGGGGACCGGGGAGCTGTTTTTT | NA | TRBV7-9 | NA | TRBJ2-2
CASSSPQGAHSPLHF | TGTGCCAGCAGTTCCCCTCAGGGGGCCCATTCACCCCTCCACTTT | TRBD1 | TRBV28 | NA | TRBJ1-6
CASSDYRVGRTEAFF | TGTGCCAGCAGCGATTACAGGGTGGGGCGCACTGAAGCTTTCTTT | NA | TRBV5-8 | NA | TRBJ1-1
CASSTGTSGSQQYF | TGTGCCAGCAGCACCGGGACTAGCGGGAGTCAGCAGTACTTC | TRBD2 | TRBV5-7 | NA | TRBJ2-7
CASRGGHTEAFF | TGTGCTAGCAGGGGGGGGCACACTGAAGCTTTCTTT | TRBD1 | TRBV28 | NA | TRBJ1-1
CASSYSANPTNEKLFF | TGTGCCAGCAGTTACTCAGCAAACCCAACTAATGAAAAACTGTTTTTT | NA | TRBV6-7 | NA | TRBJ1-4
CASSTDRGRDTQYF | TGTGCCAGCAGCACGGACAGGGGGAGGGATACGCAGTATTTT | TRBD1 | TRBV5-6 | NA | TRBJ2-3
CATRGEPTNEKLFF | TGTGCCACCAGGGGAGAGCCAACTAATGAAAAACTGTTTTTT | NA | TRBV10-3 | NA | TRBJ1-4
CASSPGKWLFF | TGTGCCAGTAGCCCGGGGAAATGGCTGTTTTTT | NA | TRBV19 | NA | TRBJ1-4
CASSVGSGQGFEKLFF | TGTGCCAGCAGCGTAGGATCTGGACAGGGTTTTGAAAAACTGTTTTTT | TRBD1 | TRBV9 | NA | TRBJ1-4
CASSLASGSREQYF | TGTGCCAGCAGCTTAGCTAGCGGGAGTCGCGAGCAGTACTTC | TRBD2 | TRBV11-2 | NA | TRBJ2-7
CASSPQAQVEEKLFF | TGTGCCAGCAGCCCTCAGGCGCAGGTAGAAGAAAAACTGTTTTTT | NA | TRBV4-2 | once | TRBJ1-4
CASSIRQGSSYEQYF | TGTGCCAGTAGTATCCGTCAGGGCAGCTCCTACGAGCAGTACTTC | NA | TRBV19 | once | TRBJ2-7
CSVISGANEKLFF | TGCAGCGTTATCTCGGGAGCTAATGAAAAACTGTTTTTT | NA | TRBV29-1 | NA | TRBJ1-4
CATSDLLEPRGTEAFF | TGTGCCACCAGTGATTTGCTCGAACCCCGAGGCACTGAAGCTTTCTTT | NA | TRBV24-1 | NA | TRBJ1-1
CASSFPVLRGTDTQYF | TGTGCCAGCAGCTTCCCGGTGCTAAGGGGGACAGATACGCAGTATTTT | NA | TRBV7-8 | NA | TRBJ2-3
CASSPQTGWNQPQHF | TGTGCCAGCAGCCCTCAGACAGGGTGGAATCAGCCCCAGCATTTT | TRBD1 | TRBV7-2 | NA | TRBJ1-5
CASSSLAGGPGETQYF | TGTGCCAGCAGTTCCCTAGCGGGAGGGCCGGGGGAGACCCAGTACTTC | TRBD2 | TRBV6-6 | NA | TRBJ2-5
CASSTARTGNEKLFF | TGTGCCAGCAGCACCGCCCGGACAGGGAATGAAAAACTGTTTTTT | TRBD1 | TRBV7-9 | NA | TRBJ1-4
CASSNPGPRVEKLFF | TGTGCCAGTAGTAATCCGGGCCCCAGGGTGGAAAAACTGTTTTTT | NA | TRBV19 | NA | TRBJ1-4
CASSTNRDSSSSTDTQYF | TGTGCCAGTAGTACCAACCGGGACTCTAGCTCTAGCACAGATACGCAGTATTTT | NA | TRBV19 | NA | TRBJ2-3
CASSTSGDTGELFF | TGTGCCAGCTCGACTAGCGGGGACACCGGGGAGCTGTTTTTT | TRBD2 | TRBV18 | NA | TRBJ2-2
CASRGTGVSHQPQHF | TGTGCCAGCAGGGGGACAGGGGTTTCTCATCAGCCCCAGCATTTT | TRBD1 | TRBV27 | NA | TRBJ1-5
CASSSLGTSGYNEQFF | TGCGCCAGCAGCTCCCTCGGGACTAGCGGATACAATGAGCAGTTCTTC | TRBD2 | TRBV5-1 | NA | TRBJ2-1
CASSFDGTDYEQYF | TGTGCCAGCAGCTTTGATGGGACTGATTACGAGCAGTACTTC | NA | TRBV7-9 | NA | TRBJ2-7
CASSEALRGGETQYF | TGTGCCAGCAGTGAAGCGCTTCGGGGTGGAGAGACCCAGTACTTC | NA | TRBV2 | NA | TRBJ2-5
CASSLGSSRGGNEQFF | TGTGCCAGCAGCTTGGGTTCTTCCCGGGGGGGAAATGAGCAGTTCTTC | TRBD2 | TRBV5-5 | NA | TRBJ2-1
CASSKTGPSISTEAFF | TGTGCCAGCAGCAAGACAGGGCCGTCGATAAGCACTGAAGCTTTCTTT | TRBD1 | TRBV7-3 | once | TRBJ1-1
CASSPFRQAQETQYF | TGTGCCAGCTCACCGTTTCGACAGGCCCAAGAGACCCAGTACTTC | NA | TRBV18 | NA | TRBJ2-5
CASSRGQLNEKLFF | TGCGCCAGCAGCAGGGGACAACTTAATGAAAAACTGTTTTTT | NA | TRBV5-1 | NA | TRBJ1-4
CASSMLGRGYNEQFF | TGTGCCAGTAGTATGCTCGGGAGGGGCTACAATGAGCAGTTCTTC | TRBD2 | TRBV19 | NA | TRBJ2-1